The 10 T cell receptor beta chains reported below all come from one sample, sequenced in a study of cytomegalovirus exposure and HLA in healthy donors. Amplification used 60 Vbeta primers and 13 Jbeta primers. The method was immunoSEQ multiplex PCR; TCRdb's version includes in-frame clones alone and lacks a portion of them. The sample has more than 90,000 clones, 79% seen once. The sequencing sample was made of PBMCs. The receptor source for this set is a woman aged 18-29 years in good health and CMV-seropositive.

The CDR3 region has the DNA TGTGCCTGGAGTGCGGACAGGGGGAGTCAGCCCCAGCATTTT. Protein: CAWSADRGSQPQHF. This rearrangement joins TRBV30 to TRBJ1-5; 10 bases match TRBD1. CDR3 length: 14 residues. CDR1 and CDR2 (germline): GTSNPN, SVGIG (reference sequence). V was pared by 1 base and J by 6 bases, with 3 bases of the junction left unmatched.

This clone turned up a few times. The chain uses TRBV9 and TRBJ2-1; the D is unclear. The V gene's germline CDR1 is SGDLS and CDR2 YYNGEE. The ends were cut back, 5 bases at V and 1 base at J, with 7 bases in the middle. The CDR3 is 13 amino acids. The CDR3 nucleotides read TGTGCCAGCAGGGGCCAGTCCTACAATGAGCAGTTCTTC. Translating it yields CASRGQSYNEQFF.

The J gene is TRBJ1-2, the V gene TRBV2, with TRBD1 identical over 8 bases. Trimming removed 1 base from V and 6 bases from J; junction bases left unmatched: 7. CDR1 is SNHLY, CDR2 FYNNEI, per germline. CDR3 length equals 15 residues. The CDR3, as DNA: TGTGCCAGCAGTGAAGGACAGGGGACTATCGATGGCTACACCTTC. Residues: CASSEGQGTIDGYTF. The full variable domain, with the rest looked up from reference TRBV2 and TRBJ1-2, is EPEVTQTPSHQVTQMGQEVILRCVPISNHLYFYWYRQILGQKVEFLVSFYNNEISEKSEIFDDQFSVERPDGSNFTLKIRSTKLEDSAMYFCASSEGQGTIDGYTFGSGTRLTVV.

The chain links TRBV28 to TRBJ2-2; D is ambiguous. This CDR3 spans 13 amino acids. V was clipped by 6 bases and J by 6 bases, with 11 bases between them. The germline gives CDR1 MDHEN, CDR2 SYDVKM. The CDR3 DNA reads TGTGCCAGCAGACCTGGAGCCTCCGGGGAGCTGTTTTTT. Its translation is CASRPGASGELFF.

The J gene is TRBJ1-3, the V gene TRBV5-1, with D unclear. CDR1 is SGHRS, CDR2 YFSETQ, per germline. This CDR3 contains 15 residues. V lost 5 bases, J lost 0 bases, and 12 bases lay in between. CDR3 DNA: TGCGCCAGCAGACGCGCCCCGGTCTCTGGAAACACCATATATTTT. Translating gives CASRRAPVSGNTIYF.

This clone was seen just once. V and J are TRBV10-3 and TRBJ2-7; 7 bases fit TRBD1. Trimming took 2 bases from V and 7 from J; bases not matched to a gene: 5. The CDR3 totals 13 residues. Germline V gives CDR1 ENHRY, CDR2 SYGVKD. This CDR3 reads CAISEGRGWEQYF. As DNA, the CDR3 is TGTGCCATCAGTGAGGGCAGGGGGTGGGAGCAGTACTTC.

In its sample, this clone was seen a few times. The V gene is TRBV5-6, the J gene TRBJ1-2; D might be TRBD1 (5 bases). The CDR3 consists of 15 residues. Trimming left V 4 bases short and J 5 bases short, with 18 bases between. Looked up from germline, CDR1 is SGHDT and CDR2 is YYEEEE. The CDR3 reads CASSPREGRWYGYTF. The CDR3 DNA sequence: TGTGCCAGCAGCCCCCGGGAGGGGCGGTGGTATGGCTACACCTTC.

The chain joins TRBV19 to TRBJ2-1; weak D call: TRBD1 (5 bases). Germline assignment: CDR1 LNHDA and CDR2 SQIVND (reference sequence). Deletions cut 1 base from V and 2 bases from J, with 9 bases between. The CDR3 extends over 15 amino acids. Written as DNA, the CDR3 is TGTGCCAGTAGTATAGGTGTGGGGCCCTACAATGAGCAGTTCTTC. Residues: CASSIGVGPYNEQFF.

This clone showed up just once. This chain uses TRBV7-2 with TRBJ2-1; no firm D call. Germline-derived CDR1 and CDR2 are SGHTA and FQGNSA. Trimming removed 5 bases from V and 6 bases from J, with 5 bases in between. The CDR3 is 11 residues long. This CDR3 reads CASSLSNEQFF. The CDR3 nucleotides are TGTGCCAGCAGCCTGTCCAATGAGCAGTTCTTC.

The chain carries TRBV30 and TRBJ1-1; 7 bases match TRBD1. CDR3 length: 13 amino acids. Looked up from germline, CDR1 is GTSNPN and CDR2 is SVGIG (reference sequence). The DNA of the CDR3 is TGTCGATCGGGAGGGACAGAGGCTTCTGAAGCTTTCTTT. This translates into CRSGGTEASEAFF.